The 24 T cell receptor beta chains in this list originate from one sample, sequenced in a study of T-cell memory formation after mild COVID-19 listed by TCRdb under 2021. Receptor amplification or capture employed 5' RACE. The instrument was an Illumina NovaSeq 6000. Using fastp trimming at Q25 and MiXCR clonotype assembly, TCRdb reanalyzed the public sequencing data and kept in-frame beta chains. All rows with the same CDR3 protein become a single entry with the most common DNA and genes. This sample is represented by roughly 350,000 distinct CDR3 sequences; under 30% of them were singletons. Approximately 13% of the sample is in the top ten clones. Sample: PBMCs or a T cell subset sorted from them (not recorded which). These TCRs come from an adult woman who had mild COVID-19 (a few samples of this study predate the infection). The sample titles of this study are shuffled in the database, so cell type and time point are left out; the donor was told from shared clones.

The sample holds a few counts of this clonotype. In DNA form, the CDR3 reads TGTGCCAGCAGCCCGTCCGGGACAGGAGACACTGAAGCTTTCTTT. It is translated as CASSPSGTGDTEAFF. The chain has TRBV5-4 and TRBJ1-1, with 8 bases aligning to TRBD1. This CDR3 has 15 residues. CDR1 is SGHNT, CDR2 YYREEE, per germline (reference sequence). Losses at the gene ends were 4 bases for V and 3 bases for J; bases not matched to a gene: 8.

The gene calls are TRBV4-1 and TRBJ1-1; no firm D call. With 3 bases removed from V and 3 bases from J, the gap between germline ends came to 17 bases. CDR1 is MGHRA and CDR2 is YSYEKL in the germline V gene. CDR3 length: 16 amino acids. The CDR3 DNA is TGCGCCAGCAGCCATCCCCGGGTCCGGAGATACACTGAAGCTTTCTTT. Protein product: CASSHPRVRRYTEAFF.

This chain links TRBV9 with TRBJ2-7; TRBD2 agrees at 9 bases. This CDR3 is 17 amino acids long. Germline CDR1 reads SGDLS; CDR2 reads YYNGEE. The V gene end was trimmed by 0 bases and the J gene end by 2 bases; junction bases not matched to a gene: 9. The CDR3 is CASSVGPSGTIPYEQYF. CDR3 bases: TGTGCCAGCAGCGTAGGTCCTAGCGGGACGATCCCCTACGAGCAGTACTTC.

This clonotype appeared once. V is TRBV4-1 and J is TRBJ2-1; 8 bases are a match to TRBD1. The CDR3 is 17 residues long. With V trimmed by 3 bases and J by 2 bases, 9 bases remained unmatched. Germline V CDR1 and CDR2: MGHRA, YSYEKL. The CDR3 DNA reads TGCGCCAGCAGCCAGGATCCGGTGACAGGGGCCTACAATGAGCAGTTCTTC. Translated: CASSQDPVTGAYNEQFF.

The chain recombines TRBV7-2 with TRBJ1-5, with D hard to call. V shed 5 bases and J shed 11 bases, with 19 bases lying between them. Germline values: CDR1 SGHTA, CDR2 FQGNSA. The CDR3 runs 14 residues. CDR3 DNA sequence: TGTGCCAGCAGCGAAAGGGTTGGGTTTTCGGCCCAGCATTTT. This codes for CASSERVGFSAQHF.

This clonotype was detected many times. V is TRBV5-1 and J is TRBJ1-1; D might be TRBD1 (6 bases). V dropped 3 bases and J dropped 0 bases, with 12 bases sitting between them. The germline V gene has CDR1 SGHRS and CDR2 YFSETQ. The CDR3 runs to 15 residues. In DNA form, the CDR3 reads TGCGCCAGCAGCTCAGGACAGCGTGTGAACACTGAAGCTTTCTTT. Its protein is CASSSGQRVNTEAFF. The entire variable domain, with the rest obtained from reference TRBV5-1 and TRBJ1-1, is as follows: KAGVTQTPRYLIKTRGQQVTLSCSPISGHRSVSWYQQTPGQGLQFLFEYFSETQRNKGNFPGRFSGRQFSNSRSEMNVSTLELGDSALYLCASSSGQRVNTEAFFGQGTRLTVV.

This clonotype showed up many times. V and J are TRBV2 and TRBJ2-7; TRBD1 matches at 8 bases. This CDR3 contains 14 residues. Germline assignment: CDR1 SNHLY and CDR2 FYNNEI. The ends lost 6 bases at V and 2 bases at J; junction bases unmatched: 6. CDR3 nucleotides: TGTGCCAGCAGAGAACAGGGGGGCCCCTACGAGCAGTACTTC. Encoded protein: CASREQGGPYEQYF.

The chain uses TRBV5-5 and TRBJ1-1; a weak D match, TRBD1 (6 bases). Germline-derived CDR1 and CDR2 are SGHKS and YYEKEE (reference sequence). The germline V and J ends were trimmed by 0 bases and 6 bases, with 15 bases remaining between them. This CDR3 has 15 residues. The CDR3 here is CASSLEAAGASEAFF. The CDR3 bases are TGTGCCAGCAGCTTGGAGGCCGCGGGGGCCTCTGAAGCTTTCTTT.

This clonotype has only a few counts. The chain uses TRBV7-9 and TRBJ2-1, with 7 bases fitting TRBD2. The CDR3 sequence is 16 residues long. Germline V gene data show CDR1 as SEHNR and CDR2 as FQNEAQ (reference sequence). The V gene end was trimmed by 2 bases and the J gene end by 6 bases; junction bases not matched to a gene: 10. The CDR3 sequence: CASSLLALASSNEQFF. DNA for the CDR3: TGTGCCAGCAGCTTATTAGCACTAGCGTCTTCCAATGAGCAGTTCTTC. Looking up the rest from reference TRBV7-9 and TRBJ2-1 gives the full variable domain: DTGVSQNPRHKITKRGQNVTFRCDPISEHNRLYWYRQTLGQGPEFLTYFQNEAQLEKSRLLSDRFSAERPKGSFSTLEIQRTEQGDSAMYLCASSLLALASSNEQFFGPGTRLTVL.

The sample holds a few counts of this clonotype. This chain joins TRBV5-1 and TRBJ2-7; 9 bases line up with TRBD1. There are 16 residues in the CDR3. V gave up 4 bases and J gave up 4 bases; unmatched junction bases: 12. Germline V lookup: CDR1 SGHRS, CDR2 YFSETQ. The DNA of the CDR3 is TGCGCCAGCAGCCACATGGACAGGGGTTTAGGGTACGAGCAGTACTTC. It specifies CASSHMDRGLGYEQYF.

This clonotype was detected a few times. The genes are TRBV6-5 and TRBJ1-1; D is unresolved. The germline CDR1 and CDR2 sequences are MNHEY and SVGAGI. V was trimmed by 4 bases and J by 6 bases, leaving 21 bases between them. This CDR3 region has 16 residues. The CDR3 DNA follows: TGTGCCAGCAGTTCCCGACCGGGGTCTGGCGGACCTGAAGCTTTCTTT. It encodes CASSSRPGSGGPEAFF.

The rearrangement uses TRBV28 and TRBJ2-5; TRBD1 agrees at 7 bases. Losses at the gene ends were 6 bases for V and 5 bases for J; bases not matched to a gene: 9. Germline V lookup: CDR1 MDHEN, CDR2 SYDVKM. This CDR3 contains 14 residues. In DNA form, the CDR3 reads TGTGCCAGCAGGTCCCAGGGGGTTTTGGAGACCCAGTACTTC. Translated: CASRSQGVLETQYF.

The gene calls are TRBV12-3 or TRBV12-4 and TRBJ2-5; D perhaps matches TRBD1 (6 bases). This CDR3 is 15 amino acids long. Trimming cost V 6 bases and J 1 base, with 15 bases left between them. This CDR3 is CASSGSRGPQETQYF. For the CDR3, the DNA is TGTGCCAGCAGCGGGTCCAGGGGCCCCCAAGAGACCCAGTACTTC.

This sequence joins TRBV2 and TRBJ2-4, with TRBD1 matching 10 bases. Trimming took 3 bases from V and 2 from J; bases not matched to a gene: 1. CDR1 and CDR2 (germline): SNHLY, FYNNEI. The CDR3 has 15 amino acids. CDR3 region: CASSEDRGTKNIQYF. DNA for the CDR3: TGTGCCAGCAGTGAGGACAGGGGGACCAAAAACATTCAGTACTTC.

V is TRBV4-1 and J is TRBJ1-2, with 7 bases matching TRBD1. This CDR3 contains 17 residues. J was trimmed by 6 bases and V by 0 bases; bases with no gene match: 13. The germline CDR1 and CDR2 sequences are MGHRA and YSYEKL. CDR3 in amino acids: CASSQEEGRGQGDGYTF. DNA for the CDR3: TGCGCCAGCAGCCAAGAAGAAGGAAGGGGGCAGGGTGATGGCTACACCTTC.

This clonotype has a count of ten or more. The CDR3 reads CASRLRGDNEQFF. CDR3 sequence (DNA): TGCGCCAGCAGATTAAGGGGAGACAATGAGCAGTTCTTC. This chain joins TRBV5-1 and TRBJ2-1; D might be TRBD1 or TRBD2, each matching 5 bases. The CDR3 consists of 13 residues. Germline loops: CDR1 SGHRS, CDR2 YFSETQ. V gave up 5 bases and J gave up 5 bases, with 11 bases separating them.

V is TRBV5-1 and J is TRBJ2-7; tentative D call: TRBD1 (5 bases). The CDR3 covers 14 residues. The V end lost 0 bases, the J end lost 4 bases, and 11 bases lay between the germline ends. Germline V gives CDR1 SGHRS, CDR2 YFSETQ. DNA of the CDR3: TGCGCCAGCAGCTTGGGGTCTCGACAGTACGAGCAGTACTTC. This codes for CASSLGSRQYEQYF. Together with reference TRBV5-1 and TRBJ2-7, the CDR3 gives the full variable domain: KAGVTQTPRYLIKTRGQQVTLSCSPISGHRSVSWYQQTPGQGLQFLFEYFSETQRNKGNFPGRFSGRQFSNSRSEMNVSTLELGDSALYLCASSLGSRQYEQYFGPGTRLTVT.

The table lists this clonotype with a few counts. This chain uses TRBV7-3 with TRBJ2-5; D uncertain. Germline V gene lookup returns CDR1 SGHTA and CDR2 FQGTGA. The CDR3 loop spans 13 amino acids. Trimming shortened V by 11 bases and J by 0 bases, and 13 bases separated the two germline ends. CDR3 DNA sequence: TGTGCCTCCGGAAAGGCGTACCAAGAGACCCAGTACTTC. Its translation: CASGKAYQETQYF.

This CDR3 is CASSHGRDTQYF. The DNA of the CDR3 is TGTGCCAGCAGCCATGGACGAGATACGCAGTATTTT. This rearrangement joins TRBV12-3 or TRBV12-4 to TRBJ2-3, with D hard to call. This CDR3 is 12 amino acids long. Trimming removed 6 bases at V and 5 bases at J, with 9 bases between.

This clonotype showed up many times. The rearrangement uses TRBV20-1 and TRBJ2-5; 13 nucleotides agree with TRBD2. This CDR3 region has 16 residues. Germline CDR1 and CDR2: DFQATT and SNEGSKA (reference sequence). V was pared by 5 bases and J by 0 bases, with 6 bases of the junction left unmatched. Here the CDR3 DNA reads TGCAGTGCTCGCGGGACTAGCGGGGTCCACCAAGAGACCCAGTACTTC. Its translation: CSARGTSGVHQETQYF.

The V call is TRBV3-1, the J call TRBJ1-5, with TRBD1 matching 9 bases. Germline assignment: CDR1 LGHDT and CDR2 YNNKEL (reference sequence). V dropped 4 bases and J dropped 9; count of bases not matched to a gene: 4. This CDR3 comprises 13 residues. CDR3 sequence: CASSPPGQGPQHF. Written as DNA, the CDR3 is TGTGCCAGCAGCCCCCCGGGACAGGGGCCCCAGCATTTT.

V usage is TRBV5-1 and J usage is TRBJ1-1, with D perhaps matching TRBD1 (6 bases). Germline V gene sequence: CDR1 SGHRS, CDR2 YFSETQ. Trimming left V 4 bases short and J 10 bases short, with 14 bases between. This CDR3 has 12 residues. CDR3 coding DNA: TGCGCCAGCAGCCTACAGGGTGGGGGAGCTTTCTTT. Its protein product is CASSLQGGGAFF.

The chain employs TRBV6-1 and TRBJ1-2, with 7 bases identical to TRBD1. The junction had 9 bases not matched to a gene; V was cut back by 7 bases and J by 4 bases. The germline V gene encodes CDR1 MNHNS and CDR2 SASEGT. The CDR3 consists of 14 residues. Here the CDR3 reads CASTRQGLFYGYTF. CDR3 bases: TGTGCCAGCACAAGACAGGGACTATTCTATGGCTACACCTTC.

This clonotype was seen a handful of times. The V gene is TRBV20-1, the J gene TRBJ2-7; D might be TRBD2 (5 bases). The CDR3 has 13 amino acids. Germline V gene sequence: CDR1 DFQATT, CDR2 SNEGSKA (reference sequence). V dropped 5 bases and J dropped 1 base, with 12 bases sitting between them. The CDR3, as DNA: TGCAGTGCTGGGGAGTCGGCGTCCTACGAGCAGTACTTC. Translated: CSAGESASYEQYF.